This T cell receptor beta chain is from a study of human thymus T cells. Per germline, CDR1 SGHRS and CDR2 YFSETQ. The V and J ends lost 0 bases and 3 bases respectively, with 12 bases between them. The CDR3 runs 15 residues. Here immunoSEQ multiplex PCR was the method, and the copy in TCRdb shows in-frame clones only, minus some. The sample consists of 45,000 to 75,000 clones, approximately 95% of them appearing once. This receptor was taken from a boy younger than two with a congenital heart defect but otherwise immunologically healthy. J is TRBJ1-2 and V is TRBV5-1; D gene ambiguous. The sample was blood. This CDR3 is CASSLAAGVDYGYTF. Here the CDR3 DNA reads TGCGCCAGCAGCTTGGCGGCAGGAGTGGACTATGGCTACACCTTC.